The 3 T cell receptor beta chains below come from one sample, sequenced in a study of cytomegalovirus exposure and HLA in healthy donors. Primers: 60 Vbeta forward and 13 Jbeta reverse. Assay used: immunoSEQ multiplex PCR; TCRdb lists only in-frame clones, some missing. The data contain 100,000 or so clones, 60% to 85% of them seen just once; the ten biggest clones take up over 7%. Material: PBMCs. These TCRs come from a woman aged 40 to 50 in good health and CMV-seropositive.

The rearrangement links TRBV19 to TRBJ2-7; 11 nucleotides line up with TRBD2. CDR3 size: 16 residues. V trimming: 4 bases; J trimming: 3 bases; junction bases outside the gene matches: 8. Germline-derived CDR1 and CDR2 are LNHDA and SQIVND (reference sequence). DNA of the CDR3: TGTGCCAGTAGTAGGCGGGCTAGCGGGGGGTTCTACGAGCAGTACTTC. Protein product: CASSRRASGGFYEQYF.

This clone has just a few counts. The chain carries TRBV5-1 and TRBJ2-4; 7 bases fit TRBD1. J gave up 3 bases and V 4 bases, and 4 bases lay outside the gene matches. CDR1 SGHRS and CDR2 YFSETQ come from the germline V gene. This CDR3 has 14 amino acids. The CDR3 loop is CASSTRDSKNIQYF. DNA for the CDR3: TGCGCCAGCAGCACTCGGGACAGCAAAAACATTCAGTACTTC.

This chain links TRBV4-2 with TRBJ1-1, with D perhaps matching TRBD1 (6 bases). The CDR3 is made up of 13 amino acids. Germline-derived CDR1 and CDR2 are LGHNA and YNFKEQ. The V end lost 4 bases, the J end lost 5 bases, and 11 bases lay between the germline ends. CDR3: CASSRGQGTEAFF. CDR3 in DNA: TGTGCCAGCAGCCGAGGGCAGGGGACTGAAGCTTTCTTT.